This T cell receptor beta chain was obtained from a study of beta chain features in type 1 diabetes. Study-wide points: For type 1 diabetes patients, VDJ junctions showed fewer insertions and more deletions. Possibly, sequencing cDNA over-represented cells that had high TCR expression levels.

Naive, central memory, regulatory and stem cell-like memory cells within the CD4+ compartment were sorted using CD45RO/CCR7/CD25/CD127/CD95/CD27. Once sorted, every population was more than 98% pure. Notes on this clone: Its antigen is as yet unknown.

Trimming pared 0 bases from V and 2 bases from J, leaving 7 bases between. This CDR3 spans 13 amino acids. The germline CDR1 and CDR2 sequences are GTSNPN and SVGIG (reference sequence). Expressed TCRB transcripts were sequenced because the entire RNA isolate underwent reverse transcription. Clones were read by immunoSEQ multiplex PCR, and TCRdb kept only the in-frame ones, dropping some. The top ten clones hold approximately 0.016% of a sample with approximately 330,000 clones, about 11% of them seen once. The receptor comes from a woman in her 30s in good health. V and J are TRBV30 and TRBJ2-5; possible D gene TRBD2, 6 bases. The sequenced sample consisted of naive CD4+ T cells from blood. CDR3 DNA: TGTGCCTGGAGTGTAGCGGGTCAAGAGACCCAGTACTTC. The encoded protein is CAWSVAGQETQYF.